Shown below are 32 T cell receptor beta chains from a single sample sequenced in a study of a mutant IDH1 vaccine in newly diagnosed glioma. Their cognate antigens are unknown. Assay: immunoSEQ multiplex PCR; the TCRdb copy retains only in-frame clones and omits some. The sample has around 29,000 clones, about three quarters seen once. Time point: week 35, safety follow-up. In the vaccine, a single dose held 300 ug of the mutant IDH1 20-mer peptide, along with topical imiquimod. The source material was PBMCs, sampled from a glioma patient whose treatment included an IDH1 peptide vaccine. These receptors came from a man aged 45-65 years with glioma.

This sequence joins TRBV29-1 and TRBJ2-2; 9 nucleotides match TRBD1. After removal of 6 bases from V and 1 base from J, the junction contained 3 bases not matched to a gene. The CDR3 runs to 14 residues. From germline, CDR1 is SQVTM and CDR2 ANQGSEA. CDR3 nucleotide sequence: TGCAGCGTGGACAGGGGTGGGAACACCGGGGAGCTGTTTTTT. Protein: CSVDRGGNTGELFF.

The chain recombines TRBV7-8 with TRBJ1-2; a weak D match, TRBD1 (5 bases). The germline CDR1 and CDR2 sequences are SGHVS and FQNEAQ. This CDR3 is 16 amino acids long. Trimming took 5 bases from V and 5 from J, leaving 21 bases between them. This CDR3 reads CASSPEAQARGYGYTF. CDR3 bases: TGTGCCAGCAGCCCTGAGGCTCAGGCCCGGGGGTATGGCTACACCTTC.

The chain recombines TRBV15 with TRBJ2-7; D not certain. The V and J ends lost 5 bases and 3 bases respectively, with 14 bases between them. The CDR3 extends over 14 amino acids. Per the germline V gene, CDR1 is LNHNV and CDR2 is YYDKDF (reference sequence). The CDR3 sequence: CATSSKTNYYEQYF. CDR3 sequence (DNA): TGTGCCACCAGCTCGAAGACCAATTACTACGAGCAGTACTTC.

The rearrangement joins TRBV4-1 to TRBJ2-7; tentative D call: TRBD1 (6 bases). The CDR3 has 13 amino acids. Germline assignment: CDR1 MGHRA and CDR2 YSYEKL. V lost 1 base, J lost 5 bases, and 9 bases lay in between. CDR3 DNA: TGCGCCAGCAGCCAAGTATCAGGGGACGAGCAGTACTTC. Its translation: CASSQVSGDEQYF.

The CDR3 DNA reads as TGTGCCAGCACTCCAAGCCGGGGTGGTAACGAGCAGTACTTC. Translating it yields CASTPSRGGNEQYF. V gene TRBV5-4 combines with J gene TRBJ2-7, with D possibly being TRBD2 (5 bases). The CDR3 is made up of 14 amino acids. The V end lost 6 bases, the J end lost 5 bases, and 18 bases lay between the germline ends. CDR1 and CDR2 from the germline V gene are SGHNT and YYREEE (reference sequence).

This chain's CDR3 is CASSLAGQGEYF. CDR3 coding DNA: TGTGCCAGCAGCTTGGCCGGGCAGGGCGAGTACTTC. The chain is built from TRBV5-6 and TRBJ2-7; D perhaps matches TRBD1 (5 bases). V dropped 0 bases and J dropped 11 bases, with 12 bases sitting between them. Germline V gene sequence: CDR1 SGHDT, CDR2 YYEEEE. This CDR3 comprises 12 residues.

The rearrangement links TRBV30 to TRBJ2-5; TRBD1 or TRBD2 may be the D gene (5 bases each). Trimming shortened V by 3 bases and J by 1 base, and 15 bases separated the two germline ends. This CDR3 comprises 15 residues. The germline CDR1 and CDR2 sequences are GTSNPN and SVGIG (reference sequence). CDR3 bases: TGTGCCTGGAGGGCCCTATGGGGGATCCAAGAGACCCAGTACTTC. Amino acid sequence: CAWRALWGIQETQYF.

The CDR3 here is CASSEQGKSTDTQYF. The CDR3 DNA is TGCGCCAGCAGTGAGCAGGGGAAAAGCACAGATACGCAGTATTTT. The chain joins TRBV10-2 to TRBJ2-3, with D perhaps TRBD1 (6 bases). Trimming removed 2 bases from V and 0 bases from J, with 9 bases in between. The CDR3 length is 15 residues. CDR1 is WSHSY, CDR2 SAAADI, per germline.

The V gene is TRBV6-5, the J gene TRBJ2-7; maybe TRBD1 (6 bases). Trimming pared 11 bases from V and 3 bases from J, leaving 17 bases between. The CDR3 is 13 residues long. Per germline, CDR1 MNHEY and CDR2 SVGAGI. The CDR3 loop reads CAARRQGLYEQYF. In DNA form, the CDR3 reads TGTGCCGCCCGCCGGCAGGGGCTCTACGAGCAGTACTTC.

The rearrangement joins TRBV9 to TRBJ2-1, with 15 bases fitting TRBD2. Germline CDR1 SGDLS, CDR2 YYNGEE. The CDR3 has 19 residues. V shed 2 bases, J shed 4 bases, and the junction held 10 bases outside the gene matches. CDR3 nucleotides: TGTGCCAGCAGCGTTCGACTTACCGGGACTAGCGGGAGGTACAATGAGCAGTTCTTC. This gives the protein CASSVRLTGTSGRYNEQFF. Combining the CDR3 with reference TRBV9 and TRBJ2-1 gives the whole variable domain DSGVTQTPKHLITATGQRVTLRCSPRSGDLSVYWYQQSLDQGLQFLIQYYNGEERAKGNILERFSAQQFPDLHSELNLSSLELGDSALYFCASSVRLTGTSGRYNEQFFGPGTRLTVL.

The rearrangement joins TRBV5-6 to TRBJ2-3, with TRBD1 matching over 9 bases. Unmatched junction bases numbered 8, after V lost 4 bases and J lost 2 bases. This CDR3 is 16 amino acids long. Germline V lookup: CDR1 SGHDT, CDR2 YYEEEE. CDR3 in DNA: TGTGCCAGCAGCACTCCGGGACAGGGTATCACAGATACGCAGTATTTT. It specifies CASSTPGQGITDTQYF.

The genes are TRBV18 and TRBJ2-2; tentative D call: TRBD2 (6 bases). The length of the CDR3 is 14 residues. V lost 10 bases and J lost 4, with 16 bases in between. The germline V gene has CDR1 KGHSH and CDR2 LQKENI. The CDR3 sequence is CATQFGRVTGELFF. In DNA form, the CDR3 reads TGTGCCACCCAATTCGGGAGAGTCACCGGGGAGCTGTTTTTT. Full variable domain (remainder filled in from reference TRBV18 and TRBJ2-2): NAGVMQNPRHLVRRRGQEARLRCSPMKGHSHVYWYRQLPEEGLKFMVYLQKENIIDESGMPKERFSAEFPKEGPSILRIQQVVRGDSAAYFCATQFGRVTGELFFGEGSRLTVL.

The chain carries TRBV30 and TRBJ2-5; D not certain. This CDR3 spans 13 amino acids. Trimming took off 1 base at V and 5 bases at J, with 11 bases between the two ends. Germline CDR1 and CDR2: GTSNPN and SVGIG (reference sequence). The CDR3 region is CAWSDQYYETQYF. For the CDR3, the DNA is TGTGCCTGGAGTGACCAGTATTATGAGACCCAGTACTTC.

The V gene is TRBV6-6, the J gene TRBJ1-5; weak D call: TRBD1 (5 bases). The CDR3 is made up of 13 amino acids. V was clipped by 3 bases and J by 7 bases, with 10 bases between them. Per germline, CDR1 MNHNY and CDR2 SVGAGI (reference sequence). CDR3 DNA: TGTGCCAGCAGTTATGGGGCCAGACAGCCCCAGCATTTT. Translated, it gives CASSYGARQPQHF.

J is TRBJ2-6 and V is TRBV2, with 11 bases matching TRBD1. This CDR3 contains 17 residues. Germline CDR1 is SNHLY and CDR2 is FYNNEI. The junction had 5 bases not matched to a gene; V was cut back by 6 bases and J by 1 base. The CDR3 region has the DNA TGTGCCAGCAGCACTGGACAGGGGGCTTCTGGGGCCAACGTCCTGACTTTC. This sequence encodes CASSTGQGASGANVLTF.

V gene TRBV14 combines with J gene TRBJ1-2, with D unresolved. Germline V gives CDR1 SGHDN, CDR2 FVKESK. The CDR3 is 17 residues long. V was pared by 2 bases and J by 1 base, with 17 bases between. CDR3: CASSQLHIMDYNYGYTF. The CDR3 nucleotides are TGTGCCAGCAGCCAACTACATATAATGGATTATAACTATGGCTACACCTTC.

This clone is a singleton in its sample. The rearrangement links TRBV7-9 to TRBJ1-1, with D maybe TRBD1 (6 bases). The CDR3 consists of 15 residues. Trimming shortened V by 5 bases and J by 4 bases, and 17 bases separated the two germline ends. CDR1 is SEHNR, CDR2 FQNEAQ, per germline (reference sequence). The CDR3 nucleotides read TGTGCCAGCAGCACAATCAACAGGGCTAGCACTGAAGCTTTCTTT. It specifies CASSTINRASTEAFF.

The J gene is TRBJ2-5, the V gene TRBV7-2; D is unresolved. This CDR3 is 13 amino acids long. The germline CDR1 and CDR2 sequences are SGHTA and FQGNSA. Between the trimmed V and J ends, which lost 3 bases and 5 bases, there was a span of 10 bases. CDR3 bases: TGTGCCAGCAGCTTCGGCTTTCGGGAGACCCAGTACTTC. It codes for CASSFGFRETQYF.

The rearrangement links TRBV5-4 to TRBJ2-2; 7 bases match TRBD1. Trimming at V came to 4 bases and at J to 6 bases, leaving 9 bases not matched to a gene. CDR3 length: 15 amino acids. The V gene's germline CDR1 is SGHNT and CDR2 YYREEE (reference sequence). For the CDR3, the DNA is TGTGCCAGCAGCCCCGGACAGGCCGGTTCCGGGGAGCTGTTTTTT. Protein: CASSPGQAGSGELFF.

This clone occurred once. This rearrangement joins TRBV6-5 to TRBJ2-1; 12 bases map to TRBD2. V lost 6 bases to trimming and J lost 4 bases; unmatched junction nucleotides: 4. The CDR3 covers 15 residues. Per germline, CDR1 MNHEY and CDR2 SVGAGI. As DNA, the CDR3 is TGTGCCAGCAGCATGACTAGCGGGGGATACAATGAGCAGTTCTTC. Amino acids: CASSMTSGGYNEQFF.

This clone was seen a handful of times. The chain links TRBV7-2 to TRBJ1-1; D may be TRBD1 (5 bases). This CDR3 region has 14 residues. Germline V gives CDR1 SGHTA, CDR2 FQGNSA. V was shortened by 0 bases and J by 3 bases, with 8 bases between the two germline ends. The CDR3 coding sequence is TGTGCCAGCAGCTTAGCCAGGGATGACACTGAAGCTTTCTTT. Encoded protein: CASSLARDDTEAFF.

The chain joins TRBV6-1 to TRBJ1-1; 7 bases match TRBD1. CDR3 length equals 14 residues. The germline V gene encodes CDR1 MNHNS and CDR2 SASEGT. The J segment lost 2 bases and the V segment lost 6 bases, leaving 6 bases of the junction unmatched. CDR3 sequence: CASSETGSNTEAFF. The CDR3 nucleotides are TGTGCCAGCAGCGAGACAGGGTCTAACACTGAAGCTTTCTTT.

This clone has a handful of counts. V usage is TRBV6-1 and J usage is TRBJ2-7; D is ambiguous. Trimming removed 6 bases from V and 3 bases from J, with 9 bases in between. The CDR3 spans 12 residues. The germline gives CDR1 MNHNS, CDR2 SASEGT. The CDR3 protein is CASRPLGYEQYF. In nucleotides, the CDR3 is TGTGCCAGCAGACCCCTCGGCTACGAGCAGTACTTC.

This clone was seen only a few times. This sequence joins TRBV7-6 and TRBJ1-6; the match to TRBD1 covers 9 bases. Losses at the gene ends were 5 bases for V and 7 bases for J; bases not matched to a gene: 9. The CDR3 sequence is 16 residues long. Germline V gene sequence: CDR1 SGHVS, CDR2 FNYEAQ. The CDR3 bases are TGTGCCAGCAGCCCCCCGGCCGGACAGGGGAATTCACCCCTCCACTTT. It is translated as CASSPPAGQGNSPLHF. Supplemented by reference TRBV7-6 and TRBJ1-6, the full variable domain reads GAGVSQSPRYKVTKRGQDVALRCDPISGHVSLYWYRQALGQGPEFLTYFNYEAQQDKSGLPNDRFSAERPEGSISTLTIQRTEQRDSAMYRCASSPPAGQGNSPLHFGNGTRLTVT.

J is TRBJ1-4 and V is TRBV19; 7 positions agree with TRBD1. The CDR3 loop spans 16 amino acids. V dropped 3 bases and J dropped 7; count of bases not matched to a gene: 11. Germline V CDR1 and CDR2: LNHDA, SQIVND (reference sequence). The chain's CDR3 is CASSMGSGQLSEKLFF. As DNA, the CDR3 is TGTGCCAGTAGTATGGGATCGGGACAGCTATCTGAAAAACTGTTTTTT.

This chain uses TRBV14 with TRBJ1-6, with a weak D call TRBD1 (5 bases). The CDR3 spans 15 residues. Germline V CDR1 and CDR2: SGHDN, FVKESK. V lost 3 bases and J 9 bases, leaving 15 bases between the germline ends. CDR3 in DNA: TGTGCCAGCAGCCAGATGGCCGGGGGGGGTTCACCCCTCCACTTT. This codes for CASSQMAGGGSPLHF.

This chain connects TRBV28 to TRBJ1-1; no clear D. V lost 2 bases to trimming and J lost 3 bases, with 4 bases between them. This CDR3 is 12 amino acids long. Germline values: CDR1 MDHEN, CDR2 SYDVKM. CDR3 amino acids: CASSLPHTEAFF. CDR3 nucleotide sequence: TGTGCCAGCAGTTTACCCCACACTGAAGCTTTCTTT.

V and J are TRBV14 and TRBJ1-4; D might be TRBD1 (5 bases). Trimming removed 6 bases at V and 11 bases at J, with 16 bases between. The V gene's germline CDR1 is SGHDN and CDR2 FVKESK. There are 13 residues in the CDR3. The DNA for the CDR3 is TGTGCCAGCAGGAACTCAGGGAGGGATAAACTGTTTTTT. Its translation is CASRNSGRDKLFF.

V gene TRBV30 combines with J gene TRBJ2-7; D is unclear. CDR1 GTSNPN and CDR2 SVGIG come from the germline V gene (reference sequence). There are 13 residues in the CDR3. The V end lost 3 bases, the J end lost 5 bases, and 14 bases lay between the germline ends. In nucleotides, the CDR3 is TGTGCCTGGAGCGGGCTTCTGGCCCACGAGCAGTACTTC. Translated: CAWSGLLAHEQYF.

The chain combines TRBV5-5 with TRBJ1-2; no reliable D call. CDR3 length equals 13 residues. Germline CDR1 is SGHKS and CDR2 is YYEKEE (reference sequence). Deletions cut 3 bases from V and 4 bases from J, with 10 bases between. The CDR3 region is CASSSAEGYGYTF. In nucleotides, the CDR3 is TGTGCCAGCAGCTCCGCTGAAGGCTATGGCTACACCTTC. Variable domain in full (rest from reference TRBV5-5 and TRBJ1-2): DAGVTQSPTHLIKTRGQQVTLRCSPISGHKSVSWYQQVLGQGPQFIFQYYEKEERGRGNFPDRFSARQFPNYSSELNVNALLLGDSALYLCASSSAEGYGYTFGSGTRLTVV.

CDR3 nucleotides: TGTGCCAGCATAGGACAGGTCAATCAGCCCCAGCATTTT. This encodes CASIGQVNQPQHF. V usage is TRBV6-1 and J usage is TRBJ1-5, with 7 bases lining up with TRBD1. Germline CDR1 and CDR2: MNHNS and SASEGT. This CDR3 is built from 13 residues. The V and J ends lost 7 bases and 3 bases, in that order; junction bases with no gene match: 3.

The chain recombines TRBV18 with TRBJ1-1; D is unresolved. CDR3 length: 16 amino acids. Deletions cut 2 bases from V and 0 bases from J, with 13 bases between. Germline CDR1 is KGHSH and CDR2 is LQKENI. CDR3: CASSPIPDGLNTEAFF. The CDR3 DNA reads TGTGCCAGCTCACCAATCCCGGACGGACTGAACACTGAAGCTTTCTTT.